This T cell receptor beta chain came from a study of siplizumab effects on memory and regulatory T cells. This CDR3 contains 13 residues. Deletions cut 5 bases from V and 5 bases from J, with 9 bases between. Germline V gene sequence: CDR1 LNHNV, CDR2 YYDKDF (reference sequence). This clone was recorded only once. Data came from immunoSEQ multiplex PCR; TCRdb stores just in-frame clones and leaves some out. The sample shows 94,000 or so clones, roughly 93% of them seen only once. This clonotype was obtained from a human donor in good health. J is TRBJ2-2 and V is TRBV15; perhaps TRBD2 as D (6 bases). The sample consisted of CD8+ T cells sorted from blood. The DNA for the CDR3 is TGTGCCACCAGCCTCGGGGGTACCGGGGAGCTGTTTTTT. Residues: CATSLGGTGELFF. The full variable domain, its missing parts supplied by reference TRBV15 and TRBJ2-2, is DAMVIQNPRYQVTQFGKPVTLSCSQTLNHNVMYWYQQKSSQAPKLLFHYYDKDFNNEADTPDNFQSRRPNTSFCFLDIRSPGLGDTAMYLCATSLGGTGELFFGEGSRLTVL.